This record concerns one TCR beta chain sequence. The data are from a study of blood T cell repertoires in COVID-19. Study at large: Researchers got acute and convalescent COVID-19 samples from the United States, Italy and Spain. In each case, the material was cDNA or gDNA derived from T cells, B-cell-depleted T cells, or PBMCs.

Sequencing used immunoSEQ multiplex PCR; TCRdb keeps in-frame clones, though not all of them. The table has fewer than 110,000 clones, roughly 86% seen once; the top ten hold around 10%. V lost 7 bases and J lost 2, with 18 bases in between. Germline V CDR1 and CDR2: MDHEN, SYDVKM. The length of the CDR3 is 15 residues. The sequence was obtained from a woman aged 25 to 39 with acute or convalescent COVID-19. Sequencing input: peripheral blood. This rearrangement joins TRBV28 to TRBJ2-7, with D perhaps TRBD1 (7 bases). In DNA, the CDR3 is TGTGCCAGCAACCGCCGGACAGGACTAACCTACGAGCAGTACTTC. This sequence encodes CASNRRTGLTYEQYF.